The 8 T cell receptor beta chains listed next were all sequenced from one sample in a study of T cells in localized non-small cell lung cancer. Here immunoSEQ multiplex PCR was the method, and the copy in TCRdb shows in-frame clones only, minus some. The top ten clones hold about a tenth of a sample with 1,300 to 1,500 clones, 25% to 35% of them seen once. The sample consisted of normal lung tissue next to the tumor, taken before any cancer treatment. The receptors were gathered from a man between 35 and 75 years old with stage I lung adenocarcinoma.

V is TRBV28 and J is TRBJ2-1; 7 positions match TRBD2. The CDR3 covers 15 residues. The germline gives CDR1 MDHEN, CDR2 SYDVKM. Trimming cost V 6 bases and J 5 bases; bases outside gene matches: 10. CDR3 sequence: CASSPITSAHNEQFF. CDR3 DNA: TGTGCCAGCAGCCCAATCACTAGCGCCCACAATGAGCAGTTCTTC.

The rearrangement links TRBV29-1 to TRBJ2-5; TRBD2 matches 14 bases. In germline, CDR1 is SQVTM, CDR2 ANQGSEA. The CDR3 length is 12 residues. The J segment lost 5 bases and the V segment lost 7 bases, leaving 0 bases of the junction unmatched. CDR3 nucleotide sequence: TGCAGCGGACTAGCGGGGGGGGAGACCCAGTACTTC. The encoded protein is CSGLAGGETQYF. Supplemented by reference TRBV29-1 and TRBJ2-5, the full variable domain reads SAVISQKPSRDICQRGTSLTIQCQVDSQVTMMFWYRQQPGQSLTLIATANQGSEATYESGFVIDKFPISRPNLTFSTLTVSNMSPEDSSIYLCSGLAGGETQYFGPGTRLLVL.

The chain combines TRBV6-8 with TRBJ1-2; D remains ambiguous. The CDR3 is made up of 14 amino acids. Germline values: CDR1 MNHGY, CDR2 SAAAGT. Trimming left V 7 bases short and J 4 bases short, with 16 bases between. The CDR3 DNA is TGTGCCAGCAATGTACTGGGGTCTGGCTATGGCTACACCTTC. Its translation is CASNVLGSGYGYTF.

The rearrangement joins TRBV6-8 to TRBJ2-2, with 9 bases identical to TRBD2. This CDR3 region has 17 residues. The germline gives CDR1 MNHGY, CDR2 SAAAGT. The V segment lost 6 bases and the J segment 3 bases; nucleotides outside the gene matches: 11. The CDR3 here is CASRFTRAGGHTGELFF. CDR3 nucleotide sequence: TGTGCCAGCAGGTTTACGCGGGCGGGAGGGCACACCGGGGAGCTGTTTTTT.

This rearrangement joins TRBV18 to TRBJ1-6, with D perhaps matching TRBD1 (5 bases). The germline CDR1 and CDR2 sequences are KGHSH and LQKENI. The length of the CDR3 is 15 residues. Deletions cut 3 bases from V and 7 bases from J, with 13 bases between. The CDR3: CASSPSGALNSPLHF. Here the CDR3 DNA reads TGTGCCAGCTCACCGTCCGGGGCCCTAAATTCACCCCTCCACTTT.

V is TRBV9 and J is TRBJ2-3; no clear D gene. CDR3 length equals 15 residues. Germline CDR1 reads SGDLS; CDR2 reads YYNGEE. Between the trimmed V and J ends, which lost 3 bases and 0 bases, there was a span of 11 bases. The CDR3 is CASSARADSTDTQYF. The CDR3 DNA is TGTGCCAGCAGCGCTCGGGCCGATAGCACAGATACGCAGTATTTT. The entire variable domain, with the rest obtained from reference TRBV9 and TRBJ2-3, is as follows: DSGVTQTPKHLITATGQRVTLRCSPRSGDLSVYWYQQSLDQGLQFLIQYYNGEERAKGNILERFSAQQFPDLHSELNLSSLELGDSALYFCASSARADSTDTQYFGPGTRLTVL.

V and J are TRBV29-1 and TRBJ2-5; D unresolved. The CDR3 sequence is 15 residues long. The V end was cut by 0 bases, the J end by 1 base, with 12 bases between. Germline V CDR1 and CDR2: SQVTM, ANQGSEA. CDR3 sequence reads: CSVEDIGGPQETQYF. The CDR3 DNA is TGCAGCGTTGAAGATATCGGCGGACCCCAAGAGACCCAGTACTTC.

This clone was seen more than once but under ten times. The chain couples TRBV11-3 to TRBJ1-6, with 7 bases identical to TRBD1. This CDR3 has 15 amino acids. V was clipped by 4 bases and J by 7 bases; unmatched bases: 7. Germline V gives CDR1 SGHNT, CDR2 YENEEA. In DNA form, the CDR3 reads TGTGCCAGCAGCTCCCGGGACAGTAAGAATTCACCCCTCCACTTT. Protein product: CASSSRDSKNSPLHF.